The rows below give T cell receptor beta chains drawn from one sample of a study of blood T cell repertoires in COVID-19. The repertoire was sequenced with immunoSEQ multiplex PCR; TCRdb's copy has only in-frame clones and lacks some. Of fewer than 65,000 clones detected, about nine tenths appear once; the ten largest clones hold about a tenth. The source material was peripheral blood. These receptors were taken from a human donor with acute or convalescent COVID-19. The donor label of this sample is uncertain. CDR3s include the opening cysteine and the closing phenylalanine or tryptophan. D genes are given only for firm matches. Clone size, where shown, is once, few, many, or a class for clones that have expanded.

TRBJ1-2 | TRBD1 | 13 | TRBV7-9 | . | TGTGCCAGCAGTCCGACAGGGACCTATGGCTACACCTTC | CASSPTGTYGYTF
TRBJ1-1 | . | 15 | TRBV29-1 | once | TGCAGCGTTGAAGGGGGGGGACTAGGGGCCACTGAAGCTTTCTTT | CSVEGGGLGATEAFF
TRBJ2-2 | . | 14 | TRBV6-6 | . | TGTGCCAGCAGTTTGGGACAGAACACCGGGGAGCTGTTTTTT | CASSLGQNTGELFF
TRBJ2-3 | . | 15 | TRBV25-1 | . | TGTGCCAGCAGTGAAGTCACAGGGTACACAGATACGCAGTATTTT | CASSEVTGYTDTQYF
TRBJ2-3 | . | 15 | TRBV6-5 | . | TGTGCCAGCACCCCCCAGGATTCTAGCACAGATACGCAGTATTTT | CASTPQDSSTDTQYF
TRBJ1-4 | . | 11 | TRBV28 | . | TGTGCCAGCAGTTTTAGTTCAAAACTGTTTTTT | CASSFSSKLFF
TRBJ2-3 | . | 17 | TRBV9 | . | TGTGCCAGCAGCGTAGTTGGAGGGGTCGGAAGCACAGATACGCAGTATTTT | CASSVVGGVGSTDTQYF
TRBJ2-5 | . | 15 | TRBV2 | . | TGTGCCAGCAGTGTATCCGGGAGCTGGGGGGAGACCCAGTACTTC | CASSVSGSWGETQYF
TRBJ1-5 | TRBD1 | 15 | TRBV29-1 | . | TGCAGCGTTGCCTCAGGGACAGGGGGCAATCAGCCCCAGCATTTT | CSVASGTGGNQPQHF
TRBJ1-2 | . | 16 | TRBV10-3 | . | TGTGCCATCAGTGAGTCGACTCAGGGCACCTCCTATGGCTACACCTTC | CAISESTQGTSYGYTF
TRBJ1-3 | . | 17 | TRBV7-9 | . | TGTGCCAGCAGCTCCCAAGACAGGTCCTATTCTGGAAACACCATATATTTT | CASSSQDRSYSGNTIYF
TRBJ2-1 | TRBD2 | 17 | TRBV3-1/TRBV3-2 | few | TGTGCCAGCAGCCCCCGGAGGGGAGGCGGGGGGGGAAATGAGCAGTTCTTC | CASSPRRGGGGGNEQFF
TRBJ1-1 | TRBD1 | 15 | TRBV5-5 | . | TGTGCCAGCAGCCGGACAGGGGGGGGAAACACTGAAGCTTTCTTT | CASSRTGGGNTEAFF
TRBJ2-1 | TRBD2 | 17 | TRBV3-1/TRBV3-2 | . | TGTGCCAGCAGCCCATACGCTTGGCTAGCGGGATGGAATGAGCAGTTCTTC | CASSPYAWLAGWNEQFF
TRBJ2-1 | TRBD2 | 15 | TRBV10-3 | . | TGTGCCATCAGCCCGGGACTAGCGGGCCCGAATGAGCAGTTCTTC | CAISPGLAGPNEQFF
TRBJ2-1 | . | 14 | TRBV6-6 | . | TGTGCCAGCAGTTCCCTGTCGGTTAGAGGCGAGCAGTTCTTC | CASSSLSVRGEQFF
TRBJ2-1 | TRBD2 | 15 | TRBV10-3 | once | TGTGCCATCAGTGAGTTCCGAGCGGGAGACAATGAGCAGTTCTTC | CAISEFRAGDNEQFF
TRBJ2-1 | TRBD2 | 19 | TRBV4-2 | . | TGTGCCAGCGGACGAAGACTAGCGGGGGAGATAAGCTCCTACAATGAGCAGTTCTTC | CASGRRLAGEISSYNEQFF
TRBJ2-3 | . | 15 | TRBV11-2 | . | TGTGCCAGCAGCTTAGCGGGAGTGAGCACAGATACGCAGTATTTT | CASSLAGVSTDTQYF
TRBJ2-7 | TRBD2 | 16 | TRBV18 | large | TGTGCCAGCTCACCGGGGACTAGCGGAATCACCTACGAGCAGTACTTC | CASSPGTSGITYEQYF
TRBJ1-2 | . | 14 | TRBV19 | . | TGTGCCAGTACCCCCACGGGAGGGAACTATGGCTACACCTTC | CASTPTGGNYGYTF
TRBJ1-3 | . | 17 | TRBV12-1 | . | TGTGCCAGCAGCTGGCGGGGGAGCGATCTTTCTGGAAACACCATATATTTT | CASSWRGSDLSGNTIYF
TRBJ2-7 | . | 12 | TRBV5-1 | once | TGCGCCAGCAGCTTTACTAGCAACGAGCAGTACTTC | CASSFTSNEQYF
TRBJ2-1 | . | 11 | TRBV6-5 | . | TGTGCCAGCAGCCTAGACGTTGAGCAGTTCTTC | CASSLDVEQFF
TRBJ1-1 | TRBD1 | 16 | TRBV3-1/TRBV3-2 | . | TGTGCCAGCAGCCAACCTATGACAGGGGGTAGCACTGAAGCTTTCTTT | CASSQPMTGGSTEAFF
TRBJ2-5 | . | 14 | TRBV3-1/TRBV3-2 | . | TGTGCCAGCAATTTATGGGGGGTGGAAGAGACCCAGTACTTC | CASNLWGVEETQYF
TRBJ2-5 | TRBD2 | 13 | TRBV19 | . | TGTGCCAGTTACGGCGGGAGAGGTGAGACCCAGTACTTC | CASYGGRGETQYF
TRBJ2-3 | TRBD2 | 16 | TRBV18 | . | TGTGCCAGCTCACCGGGACTAGCGGGAGCGCCAGATACGCAGTATTTT | CASSPGLAGAPDTQYF
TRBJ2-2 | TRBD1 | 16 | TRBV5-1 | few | TGCGCCAGCAGCAAGGACAGGGCGGTTTACACCGGGGAGCTGTTTTTT | CASSKDRAVYTGELFF
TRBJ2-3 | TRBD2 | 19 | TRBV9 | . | TGTGCCAGCAGCTTTTCCACCCGACTAGCGGGGGAGTCCACAGATACGCAGTATTTT | CASSFSTRLAGESTDTQYF
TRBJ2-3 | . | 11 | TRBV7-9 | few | TGTGCCAGCAGCTTATTCGGTGCAGGGGGGTTT | CASSLFGAGGF
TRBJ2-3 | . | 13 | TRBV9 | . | TGTGCCAGCAGCGTAGCTCAGACAGATACGCAGTATTTT | CASSVAQTDTQYF
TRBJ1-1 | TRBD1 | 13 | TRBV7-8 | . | TGTGCCAGCAGAACAGGGGGCCACACTGAAGCTTTCTTT | CASRTGGHTEAFF
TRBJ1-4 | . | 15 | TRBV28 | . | TGTGCCAGCAGTTCATCGGGTGCAACTAATGAAAAACTGTTTTTT | CASSSSGATNEKLFF
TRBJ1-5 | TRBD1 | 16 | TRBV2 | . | TGTGCCAGCAGTCCTCAGGGGGCGGATAGCAATCAGCCCCAGCATTTT | CASSPQGADSNQPQHF
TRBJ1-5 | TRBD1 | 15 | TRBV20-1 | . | TGCAGTGCTAGTCCCGGGACAGGGACTAATCAGCCCCAGCATTTT | CSASPGTGTNQPQHF
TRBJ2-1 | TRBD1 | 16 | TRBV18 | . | TGTGCCAGCTCACCATCCAAGGGGACAGGGAACAATGAGCAGTTCTTC | CASSPSKGTGNNEQFF
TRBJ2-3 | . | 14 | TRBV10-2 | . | TGCGCCAGCAGTGGGGCGACTAGACGGGATACGCAGTATTTT | CASSGATRRDTQYF
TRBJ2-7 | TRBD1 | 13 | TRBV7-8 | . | TGTGCCAGCAGCCGGGACAGGGCCTACGAGCAGTACTTC | CASSRDRAYEQYF
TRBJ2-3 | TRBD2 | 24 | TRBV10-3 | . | TGTGCCATCTCCCCGCGGGGGGGCAGGCCCCCAACGGGGGAGGCCCAACTTAGCACAGATACGCAGTATTTT | CAISPRGGRPPTGEAQLSTDTQYF
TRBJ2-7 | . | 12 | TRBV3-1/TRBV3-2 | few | TGTGCCAGCAGCAGACTTTCTTACGAGCAGTACTTC | CASSRLSYEQYF
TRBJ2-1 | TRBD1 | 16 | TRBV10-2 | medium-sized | TGCGCCAGCAGTGAGTCGACAGGGGCTCGGGGCAATGAGCAGTTCTTC | CASSESTGARGNEQFF
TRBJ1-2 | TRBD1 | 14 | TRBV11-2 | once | TGTGCCAGCAGCGTGGATGGGACAGGTGGTGGCTACACCTTC | CASSVDGTGGGYTF
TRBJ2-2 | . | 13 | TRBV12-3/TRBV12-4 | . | TGTGCCAGCAGTATCAGGGGCGCCGGGGAGCTGTTTTTT | CASSIRGAGELFF
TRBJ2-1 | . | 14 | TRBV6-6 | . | TGTGCCAGCAGTTACTCGACGGCCTCCAATCAGGGGTTCTTC | CASSYSTASNQGFF
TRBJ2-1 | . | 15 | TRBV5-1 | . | TGCGCCAGCAGCGGCGGACTAAGGGGTGGAAATGAGCAGTTCTTC | CASSGGLRGGNEQFF
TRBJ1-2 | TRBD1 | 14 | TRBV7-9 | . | TGTGCCAGCAGCTCCGAGCGCAGGGGGAATGGCTACACCTTC | CASSSERRGNGYTF
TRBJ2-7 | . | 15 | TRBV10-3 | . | TGTGCCATCAAGGGGGCAGCGGGCCCCTCCTACGAGCAGTACTTC | CAIKGAAGPSYEQYF
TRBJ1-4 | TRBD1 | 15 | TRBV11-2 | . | TGTGCCAGCAGCTTATCGGGACAGGCTTATGAAAAACTGTTTTTT | CASSLSGQAYEKLFF
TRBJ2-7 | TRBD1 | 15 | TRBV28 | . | TGTGCCAGCAGCCCGGGACAGATACTCTCCTACGAGCAGTACTTC | CASSPGQILSYEQYF
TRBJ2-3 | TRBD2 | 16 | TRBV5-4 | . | TGTGCCAGCAGCTTAGCAGCGGGGGCCAACACAGATACGCAGTATTTT | CASSLAAGANTDTQYF
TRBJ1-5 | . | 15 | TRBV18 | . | TGTGCCAGCTCCCCCGACAGAGACCGCAATCAGCCCCAGCATTTT | CASSPDRDRNQPQHF
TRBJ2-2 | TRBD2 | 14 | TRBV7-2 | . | TGTGCCAGCACCAGAGCGGGAATCACCGGGGAGCTGTTTTTT | CASTRAGITGELFF
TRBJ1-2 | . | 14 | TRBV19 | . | TGTGCCAGTAGTATAAGCGCGGTCCCCAGAGGCTACACCTTC | CASSISAVPRGYTF